A selection of T cell receptor beta chains follows, all from one sample in a study of control samples from healthy donors and cancer patients. The method was immunoSEQ multiplex PCR; TCRdb's version includes in-frame clones alone and lacks a portion of them. The sample consists of around 140,000 clones, about 91% of them appearing once. Input material: blood. Every receptor here comes from a man aged 25 to 40 in good health. Each CDR3 is given without its conserved first and last residue. Size values are once, few and many counts, or a class for expanded clones, and some rows have none.

V: TRBV28; J: TRBJ1-4; size: -; CDR3: ASSSLLGGGPSSTNEKLF
V: TRBV6-5; J: TRBJ1-1; size: once; CDR3: ASSLFSRIGAEAF
V: TRBV11-2; J: TRBJ2-2; size: -; CDR3: ASSQDWGTGELF
V: TRBV5-4; J: TRBJ1-6; size: -; CDR3: ASSFGGLDNSPLH
V: TRBV15; J: TRBJ2-2; size: -; CDR3: ATSGTGELF
V: TRBV4-1; J: TRBJ2-5; size: -; CDR3: ASSPTAMGEETQY
V: TRBV24-1; J: TRBJ2-2; size: -; CDR3: ATSDNYQVTGELF
V: TRBV11-3; J: TRBJ1-1; size: -; CDR3: ASSFTGAEAF
V: TRBV27; J: TRBJ1-2; size: once; CDR3: ASSFGGDYT
V: TRBV9; J: TRBJ1-2; size: few; CDR3: ASSRTGGDNYGYT
V: TRBV27; J: TRBJ2-7; size: -; CDR3: ASSLSPAGY
V: TRBV14; J: TRBJ2-5; size: few; CDR3: ASSQDREWETQY
V: TRBV6-5; J: TRBJ2-3; size: few; CDR3: ASRMTYTSTDTQY
V: TRBV6-6; J: TRBJ2-7; size: -; CDR3: ASSQDVWVEQY
V: TRBV12-3/TRBV12-4; J: TRBJ2-5; size: -; CDR3: ASRPGQKETQY
V: TRBV12-3/TRBV12-4; J: TRBJ1-1; size: once; CDR3: ASSLSDGTEAF
V: TRBV12-3/TRBV12-4; J: TRBJ2-1; size: -; CDR3: ASRGTPGNEQF
V: TRBV6-5; J: TRBJ1-6; size: -; CDR3: ASRGRNNSPLH
V: TRBV6-5; J: TRBJ1-5; size: -; CDR3: ATSGQGAIQPQH
V: TRBV4-2; J: TRBJ2-7; size: -; CDR3: ASSPSERLNEQY
V: TRBV7-9; J: TRBJ2-3; size: -; CDR3: ASSLGQYTDTQY
V: TRBV2; J: TRBJ2-7; size: -; CDR3: ASRYSGGPSYEQY
V: TRBV7-9; J: TRBJ2-1; size: few; CDR3: ASSLWGSSSYNEQF
V: TRBV5-8; J: TRBJ1-1; size: -; CDR3: ASSPDSRTEAF
V: TRBV9; J: TRBJ2-1; size: -; CDR3: ASSVDSGNYNEQF
V: TRBV5-6; J: TRBJ1-5; size: -; CDR3: ASSPGPSNQPQH
V: TRBV19; J: TRBJ1-1; size: -; CDR3: ASSSFLTGDTEAF